These 26 T cell receptor beta chains originate from one sample sequenced in a study of OX40 agonist ivuxolimab in advanced cancers. Method: immunoSEQ multiplex PCR; TCRdb's copy keeps in-frame clones and lacks some. Found here are 75,000 to 90,000 clones, roughly nine tenths of them singletons; the top ten hold 2.5% to 3.5%. The sample was CD4+ or CD8+ T cells sorted from blood, taken in a trial of the OX40 agonist ivuxolimab. These receptor sequences come from an adult with an advanced solid tumor such as melanoma, head and neck, liver or kidney cancer.

This chain connects TRBV28 to TRBJ1-6; weak D call: TRBD1 (5 bases). Germline CDR1 MDHEN, CDR2 SYDVKM. The V end was cut by 5 bases, the J end by 1 base, with 12 bases between. There are 16 residues in the CDR3. The CDR3, as DNA: TGTGCCAGCAGTCCCCAAAGGGGTTCCTATAATTCACCCCTCCACTTT. Protein product: CASSPQRGSYNSPLHF.

This chain connects TRBV7-9 to TRBJ1-1; a possible D gene is TRBD1 (6 bases). The V end lost 8 bases, the J end lost 5 bases, and 18 bases lay between the germline ends. CDR3 length equals 14 residues. Germline CDR1 and CDR2: SEHNR and FQNEAQ (reference sequence). The CDR3 coding sequence is TGTGCCAGCTCTCTTTTACAGGGAAGTACTGAAGCTTTCTTT. This codes for CASSLLQGSTEAFF. The whole variable domain, remainder taken from reference TRBV7-9 and TRBJ1-1, is DTGVSQNPRHKITKRGQNVTFRCDPISEHNRLYWYRQTLGQGPEFLTYFQNEAQLEKSRLLSDRFSAERPKGSFSTLEIQRTEQGDSAMYLCASSLLQGSTEAFFGQGTRLTVV.

The CDR3 here is CASSIVSPNTEAFF. CDR3 bases: TGTGCCAGTAGTATTGTGTCTCCGAACACTGAAGCTTTCTTT. The V call is TRBV19, the J call TRBJ1-1; no clear D gene. CDR3 size: 14 residues. Germline lookup yields CDR1 LNHDA and CDR2 SQIVND (reference sequence). Between the trimmed V and J ends, which lost 3 bases and 1 base, there was a span of 9 bases.

The V gene is TRBV5-1, the J gene TRBJ2-5; no firm D call. The CDR3 covers 14 residues. Trimming removed 4 bases at V and 5 bases at J, with 15 bases between. The V gene's germline CDR1 is SGHRS and CDR2 YFSETQ. In DNA, the CDR3 is TGCGCCAGCAGCCCCAGCATGGGGTTCGAGACCCAGTACTTC. It yields the protein CASSPSMGFETQYF.

V usage is TRBV30 and J usage is TRBJ1-4, with D perhaps TRBD1 (6 bases). CDR1 and CDR2 (germline): GTSNPN, SVGIG (reference sequence). The CDR3 is 13 amino acids. Trimming took off 8 bases at V and 2 bases at J, with 12 bases between the two ends. CDR3 sequence: CAQTRGTNEKLFF. CDR3 sequence (DNA): TGTGCCCAAACCAGGGGCACTAATGAAAAACTGTTTTTT.

The rearrangement joins TRBV5-8 to TRBJ1-1; tentative D call: TRBD1 (6 bases). Germline V lookup: CDR1 SGHTS, CDR2 YDEGEE. V lost 6 bases and J lost 3, with 12 bases in between. The CDR3 length is 13 residues. The CDR3 is CASTGKGDTEAFF. CDR3 nucleotides: TGTGCCAGCACCGGGAAGGGGGACACTGAAGCTTTCTTT.

The chain links TRBV5-8 to TRBJ2-3, with 9 bases lining up with TRBD1. V trimming: 4 bases; J trimming: 4 bases; junction bases outside the gene matches: 4. Germline V lookup: CDR1 SGHTS, CDR2 YDEGEE. The CDR3 runs 14 residues. This chain's CDR3 is CASSIGQGSDTQYF. Written as DNA, the CDR3 is TGTGCCAGCAGCATCGGACAGGGGTCAGATACGCAGTATTTT.

The chain employs TRBV5-1 and TRBJ2-2; unclear D gene. This CDR3 is 16 amino acids long. Between the trimmed V and J ends, which lost 0 bases and 0 bases, there was a span of 9 bases. The germline gives CDR1 SGHRS, CDR2 YFSETQ. CDR3 in amino acids: CASSLEPASNTGELFF. The CDR3 DNA is TGCGCCAGCAGCTTGGAGCCAGCGTCGAACACCGGGGAGCTGTTTTTT.

CDR3 in DNA: TGCGCCAGCAGCTCGGACAGCGCCTATGGCTACACCTTC. Translation gives CASSSDSAYGYTF. This chain joins TRBV5-1 and TRBJ1-2, with D tentatively TRBD1 (6 bases). CDR3 length: 13 amino acids. Germline-derived CDR1 and CDR2 are SGHRS and YFSETQ. The V end lost 3 bases, the J end lost 4 bases, and 10 bases lay between the germline ends.

This chain links TRBV4-1 with TRBJ2-3, with 11 positions matching TRBD2. The germline gives CDR1 MGHRA, CDR2 YSYEKL. The V gene end was trimmed by 1 base and the J gene end by 3 bases; junction bases not matched to a gene: 6. CDR3 size: 17 residues. The CDR3: CASSQGSSGGTTDTQYF. CDR3 nucleotide sequence: TGCGCCAGCAGCCAAGGGTCTAGCGGGGGGACTACAGATACGCAGTATTTT.

The chain recombines TRBV5-1 with TRBJ2-5; D might be TRBD2 (5 bases). TRBJ2-7 explains the end of the DNA better; the J call may be wrong. This CDR3 region has 15 residues. Germline CDR1 is SGHRS and CDR2 is YFSETQ. CDR3 in DNA: TGCGCCAGCAGCTTGGGGAGTAGCGCATCCTACGAGCAGTACTTC. It is translated as CASSLGSSASYEQYF.

The chain couples TRBV2 to TRBJ1-5; D gene unclear. Trimming cost V 5 bases and J 0 bases, with 8 bases left between them. The CDR3 contains 14 residues. Germline V CDR1 and CDR2: SNHLY, FYNNEI. CDR3 in amino acids: CASSPIYSNQPQHF. CDR3 in DNA: TGTGCCAGCAGTCCGATTTATAGCAATCAGCCCCAGCATTTT.

The rearrangement links TRBV10-3 to TRBJ1-1; D is possibly TRBD1 (5 bases). Trimming shortened V by 0 bases and J by 3 bases, and 20 bases separated the two germline ends. The CDR3 covers 18 residues. The germline CDR1 and CDR2 sequences are ENHRY and SYGVKD. The CDR3, as DNA: TGTGCCATCAGTGAGTCGTCTTTATTTTCGGGGGGTTACACTGAAGCTTTCTTT. Protein sequence: CAISESSLFSGGYTEAFF.

The chain employs TRBV10-3 and TRBJ2-5; TRBD1 matches 7 bases. Germline-derived CDR1 and CDR2 are ENHRY and SYGVKD. The CDR3 consists of 14 residues. With V trimmed by 6 bases and J by 2 bases, 6 bases remained unmatched. CDR3 sequence (DNA): TGTGCCATCAGCCCACAGGGGTGGCAAGAGACCCAGTACTTC. Translated, it gives CAISPQGWQETQYF.

This sequence joins TRBV11-3 and TRBJ2-1; tentatively, D is TRBD1 or TRBD2 (6 bases each). CDR1 and CDR2 (germline): SGHNT, YENEEA. The CDR3 extends over 11 amino acids. V was pared by 5 bases and J by 12 bases, with 11 bases between. The chain's CDR3 is CASSRGESQFF. DNA of the CDR3: TGTGCCAGCAGCAGGGGGGAATCGCAGTTCTTC.

V is TRBV6-5 and J is TRBJ1-1, with 7 bases matching TRBD1. This CDR3 is 15 amino acids long. The germline V gene has CDR1 MNHEY and CDR2 SVGAGI. V gave up 6 bases and J gave up 1 base; unmatched junction bases: 8. The CDR3 DNA reads as TGTGCCAGCAGCTACGACAGGGCCAGGAACACTGAAGCTTTCTTT. Its translation is CASSYDRARNTEAFF.

This rearrangement joins TRBV5-6 to TRBJ2-5; D uncertain. The germline V gene encodes CDR1 SGHDT and CDR2 YYEEEE. The CDR3 sequence is 16 residues long. The ends were cut back, 0 bases at V and 1 base at J, with 13 bases in the middle. DNA for the CDR3: TGTGCCAGCAGCTTGGCCTTTAGAAGTGGCCAAGAGACCCAGTACTTC. Translating it yields CASSLAFRSGQETQYF.

With respect to this clone: At one end, the junction sequence differs from germline, possibly due to a read error. The chain is built from TRBV7-7 and TRBJ2-2; TRBD1 matches at 9 bases. Germline V gives CDR1 SSHAT, CDR2 FNYEAQ (reference sequence). The CDR3 sequence is 16 residues long. The CDR3 nucleotides read TGTGCTAGCAGCCCGGGGACAGGGAATAATCCCGGGGAGCTGTTTTTT. This sequence encodes CASSPGTGNNPGELFF.

This chain uses TRBV6-5 with TRBJ1-2; D gene ambiguous. The V end lost 8 bases, the J end lost 5 bases, and 15 bases lay between the germline ends. CDR1 and CDR2 (germline): MNHEY, SVGAGI. The CDR3 spans 13 residues. This CDR3 reads CASVGEGWYGYTF. The CDR3 coding sequence is TGTGCCAGCGTGGGAGAAGGATGGTATGGCTACACCTTC.

The V call is TRBV4-1, the J call TRBJ1-2; possible D gene TRBD1, 5 bases. Trimming removed 2 bases from V and 7 bases from J, with 14 bases in between. The CDR3 covers 14 residues. Germline V gene lookup returns CDR1 MGHRA and CDR2 YSYEKL. The CDR3 nucleotides are TGCGCCAGCAGCCAACCGACAGTGGGGGGTGGCTACACCTTC. It encodes CASSQPTVGGGYTF.

The chain is built from TRBV18 and TRBJ1-1; TRBD1 aligns across 7 bases. J lost 3 bases, V lost 7 bases, and 5 bases had no gene match. The CDR3 covers 13 residues. The V gene's germline CDR1 is KGHSH and CDR2 LQKENI. Here the CDR3 reads CASLTRGDTEAFF. CDR3 in DNA: TGTGCCAGCTTAACCAGGGGGGACACTGAAGCTTTCTTT.

This CDR3 reads CASSDGETQYF. The DNA for the CDR3 is TGTGCCAGCAGTGACGGGGAGACCCAGTACTTC. The chain couples TRBV2 to TRBJ2-5; D not certain. V shed 3 bases and J shed 5 bases, with 4 bases lying between them. Germline assignment: CDR1 SNHLY and CDR2 FYNNEI. The CDR3 spans 11 residues.

The chain combines TRBV20-1 with TRBJ2-1; the D is unclear. The CDR3 loop spans 9 amino acids. Germline assignment: CDR1 DFQATT and CDR2 SNEGSKA (reference sequence). V dropped 6 bases and J dropped 12 bases, with 9 bases sitting between them. The CDR3 sequence is CSAGRTQFF. The CDR3 coding sequence is TGCAGTGCGGGCAGGACGCAGTTCTTC.

The chain employs TRBV5-1 and TRBJ2-5, with D perhaps matching TRBD1 (5 bases). This CDR3 comprises 14 residues. CDR1 SGHRS and CDR2 YFSETQ come from the germline V gene. With 6 bases removed from V and 3 bases from J, the gap between germline ends came to 15 bases. Written as DNA, the CDR3 is TGCGCCAGCAACCTCTTGCAAGGGGAAGAGACCCAGTACTTC. Translation: CASNLLQGEETQYF.

The DNA for the CDR3 is TGCGCCAGCAGCCAAGGCCCGGCGCCGAAGGGCACTAATGAAAAACTGTTTTTT. It encodes CASSQGPAPKGTNEKLFF. The rearrangement joins TRBV4-1 to TRBJ1-4; D call uncertain. Trimming stripped 1 base from V and 2 bases from J, with 17 bases between. Germline assignment: CDR1 MGHRA and CDR2 YSYEKL. The CDR3 sequence is 18 residues long.

The rearrangement links TRBV19 to TRBJ1-5; unclear D gene. Looked up from germline, CDR1 is LNHDA and CDR2 is SQIVND (reference sequence). CDR3 size: 15 residues. The ends were cut back, 1 base at V and 0 bases at J, with 7 bases in the middle. CDR3 bases: TGTGCCAGTAGTATAGTGGCAGTTAGCAATCAGCCCCAGCATTTT. This gives the protein CASSIVAVSNQPQHF.